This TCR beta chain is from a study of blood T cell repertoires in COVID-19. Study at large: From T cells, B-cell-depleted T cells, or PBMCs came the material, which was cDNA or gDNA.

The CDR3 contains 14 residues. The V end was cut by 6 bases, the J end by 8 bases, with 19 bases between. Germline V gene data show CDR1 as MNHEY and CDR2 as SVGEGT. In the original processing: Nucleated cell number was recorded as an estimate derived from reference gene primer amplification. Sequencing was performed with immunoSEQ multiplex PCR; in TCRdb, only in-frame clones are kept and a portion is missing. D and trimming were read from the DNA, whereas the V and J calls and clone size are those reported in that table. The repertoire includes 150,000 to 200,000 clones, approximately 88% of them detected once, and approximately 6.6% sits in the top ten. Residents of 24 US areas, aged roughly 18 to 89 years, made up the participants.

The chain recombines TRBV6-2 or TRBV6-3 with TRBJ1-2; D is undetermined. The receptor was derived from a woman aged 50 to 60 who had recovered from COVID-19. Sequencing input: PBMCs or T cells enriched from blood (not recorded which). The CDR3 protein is CASSPAGSLYGYTF. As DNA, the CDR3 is TGTGCCAGCAGCCCCGCCGGGAGTCTCTACGGCTACACCTTC.